The rows below give T cell receptor beta chains drawn from one sample of a study of blood T cell repertoires in COVID-19. Generated by immunoSEQ multiplex PCR, the TCRdb table keeps only in-frame clones and is missing some. The table has a few hundred thousand clones, more than 80% seen once. Sequencing was done on a sample of peripheral blood. All receptors derive from a man aged 40-49 years with acute or convalescent COVID-19. CDR3s include the opening cysteine and the closing phenylalanine or tryptophan. The D gene is left open where the match is weak. For some rows the clone size is stated as once, few or many, or as a class when expanded; others skip it.

j_call d_call v_call clone_size cdr3_nt cdr3_aa
TRBJ2-2 . TRBV29-1 . TGCAGCGTTGAAGTAGGGACTGGATTCACCGGGGAGCTGTTTTTT CSVEVGTGFTGELFF
TRBJ2-3 TRBD2 TRBV7-6 . TGTGCCAGCAGCCTACTGGGGCCTAGCGGGGGGTCTCGCACAGATACGCAGTATTTT CASSLLGPSGGSRTDTQYF
TRBJ1-1 TRBD1 TRBV6-5 . TGTGCCAGCTCACTGCCGCACAGGGGGCTTAATGAAGCTTTCTTT CASSLPHRGLNEAFF
TRBJ2-1 TRBD2 TRBV14 . TGTGCCAGCAGCCAAGGAGGACTAGCGGGGCAGTTCTTC CASSQGGLAGQFF
TRBJ2-7 . TRBV5-4 . TGTGCCAGCAGCTTGGGTGTCGGGAGCTCCTACGAGCAGTACTTC CASSLGVGSSYEQYF
TRBJ1-5 . TRBV14 . TGTGCCAGCAGCTCCCCAGGGCAGCCCCAGCATTTT CASSSPGQPQHF
TRBJ2-3 TRBD2 TRBV5-1 once TGCGCCAGCAGCGGGTGGACTAGCGGGGGGCTTCGTTTCACAGATACGCAGTATTTT CASSGWTSGGLRFTDTQYF
TRBJ1-5 . TRBV4-3 . TGCGCCAGCAGCCAACAGAGGGCGAGCCAGCCCCAGCATTTT CASSQQRASQPQHF
TRBJ1-1 . TRBV7-3 few TGTGCCAGCAGCTTAATGGGAGGGCGGAACACTGAAGCTTTCTTT CASSLMGGRNTEAFF
TRBJ1-3 . TRBV7-6 . TGTGCCAGCAGCTTATTACAGGAAAGCTCTGGAAACACCATATATTTT CASSLLQESSGNTIYF
TRBJ2-1 . TRBV7-2 . TGTGCCAGCAGCTTATCGAATGGAGCGAAAATGGGGTTCTTC CASSLSNGAKMGFF
TRBJ2-3 TRBD1 TRBV10-3 . TGTGCCATCAATACAGGGGTTTGGACAGATACGCAGTATTTT CAINTGVWTDTQYF
TRBJ1-2 . TRBV7-3 . TGTGCCAGCAGCTTAAGGGCAGGGGAAGGGGGCTACACCTTC CASSLRAGEGGYTF
TRBJ1-2 . TRBV5-6 once TGTGCCAGCAGCTTGGTTGTAGAACCTAACTATGGCTACACCTTC CASSLVVEPNYGYTF
TRBJ2-6 . TRBV6-5 . TGTGCCAGCAGTTACGGGGCCCGCTCTGGGGCCAACGTCCTGACTTTC CASSYGARSGANVLTF
TRBJ1-1 . TRBV30 once TGTGCCTGGATGCTCGGGCCCTCACGGGAGGCTTTCTTT CAWMLGPSREAFF
TRBJ2-1 . TRBV7-2 . TGTGCCAGCAGCTTGGGCTGGGGGGACTCCTACAATGAGCAGTTCTTC CASSLGWGDSYNEQFF
TRBJ2-7 TRBD1 TRBV7-9 . TGTGCCAGCAGCCCTACGACAGGGCCCTACGAGCAGTACTTC CASSPTTGPYEQYF
TRBJ2-3 TRBD1 TRBV6-1 . TGTGCCAGCAGTGTTTTAGCAGGGGGCGTCACAGATACGCAGTATTTT CASSVLAGGVTDTQYF
TRBJ1-2 TRBD1 TRBV29-1 . TGCAGCGTTAAGCCGGGACAGGGAGGTGGCTACACCTTC CSVKPGQGGGYTF
TRBJ2-5 TRBD1 TRBV7-9 . TGTGCCAGCAGAGGGGGCCGTGAGACCCAGTACTTC CASRGGRETQYF
TRBJ1-4 . TRBV7-2 . TGTGCCAGCACCCCGGGGAGTCCCAGCGCGGAAAAACTGTTTTTT CASTPGSPSAEKLFF
TRBJ2-1 . TRBV7-9 . TGTGCCAGCAGCTTAGTGGCGGGACATGAGCAGTTCTTC CASSLVAGHEQFF
TRBJ1-2 TRBD1 TRBV5-4 . TGTGCCAGCAGCTTGGGGGACAGGGGAATCAATGGCTACACCTTC CASSLGDRGINGYTF
TRBJ2-1 TRBD1 TRBV4-1 . TGCGCCAGCAGCCAGTGGACAGGGGGCAATGAGCAGTTCTTC CASSQWTGGNEQFF